The 32 T cell receptor beta chains below come from one sample, sequenced in a study of T-cell memory formation after mild COVID-19. TCRdb fed the 5' RACE reads into MiXCR, producing one record per CDR3 protein. The data hold tens of thousands of distinct CDR3 sequences, with more than 10% observed a single time. Sequencing was done on a sample of PBMCs or a T cell subset sorted from them (not recorded which). These receptors were collected from a man aged 18 to 30 who had mild COVID-19 (a few samples of this study predate the infection). Cell type and time point are not known.

The chain is built from TRBV19 and TRBJ1-4; D may be TRBD1 (6 bases). The CDR3 runs 15 residues. Germline V CDR1 and CDR2: LNHDA, SQIVND (reference sequence). V was trimmed by 5 bases and J by 7 bases, leaving 17 bases between them. CDR3 loop: CASSFGQLLSEKLFF. The DNA of the CDR3 is TGTGCCAGTAGTTTCGGACAGCTTTTATCTGAAAAACTGTTTTTT. Full variable domain (missing parts from reference TRBV19 and TRBJ1-4): DGGITQSPKYLFRKEGQNVTLSCEQNLNHDAMYWYRQDPGQGLRLIYYSQIVNDFQKGDIAEGYSVSREKKESFPLTVTSAQKNPTAFYLCASSFGQLLSEKLFFGSGTQLSVL.

This clonotype was counted only a few times. The rearrangement joins TRBV2 to TRBJ2-5, with 12 bases fitting TRBD2. J gave up 2 bases and V 6 bases, and 4 bases lay outside the gene matches. The CDR3 extends over 15 amino acids. Germline values: CDR1 SNHLY, CDR2 FYNNEI. The CDR3 is CASRRLAGVQETQYF. DNA for the CDR3: TGTGCCAGCAGACGACTAGCGGGGGTTCAAGAGACCCAGTACTTC.

CDR3 DNA: TGCGCCAGCAGCCGAGAGGGGACTGGAAAAGAGACCCAGTACTTC. It codes for CASSREGTGKETQYF. The V and J genes are TRBV4-1 and TRBJ2-5, with TRBD2 as a possible D gene (6 bases). CDR1 MGHRA and CDR2 YSYEKL come from the germline V gene. Trimming cost V 4 bases and J 3 bases, with 15 bases left between them. The CDR3 is made up of 15 amino acids.

This clonotype has a count of ten or more. The rearrangement uses TRBV7-2 and TRBJ2-7; D is possibly TRBD1 (6 bases). Trimming shortened V by 5 bases and J by 2 bases, and 10 bases separated the two germline ends. This CDR3 is 13 amino acids long. The germline gives CDR1 SGHTA, CDR2 FQGNSA. The CDR3 DNA reads as TGTGCCAGCAGCCGACAGGCCACCTACGAGCAGTACGTC. This sequence encodes CASSRQATYEQYV.

The chain couples TRBV5-1 to TRBJ2-7; maybe TRBD1 (5 bases). Trimming took off 0 bases at V and 5 bases at J, with 12 bases between the two ends. CDR1 SGHRS and CDR2 YFSETQ come from the germline V gene. CDR3 size: 14 residues. DNA for the CDR3: TGCGCCAGCAGCTTGGACAGGCCCCCTAACGAGCAGTACTTC. Protein product: CASSLDRPPNEQYF. The variable domain in full, completed from reference TRBV5-1 and TRBJ2-7, reads KAGVTQTPRYLIKTRGQQVTLSCSPISGHRSVSWYQQTPGQGLQFLFEYFSETQRNKGNFPGRFSGRQFSNSRSEMNVSTLELGDSALYLCASSLDRPPNEQYFGPGTRLTVT.

About this clonotype itself: Relative to the germline gene, one junction end is altered; a read error may explain this. V usage is TRBV7-7 and J usage is TRBJ2-2; D is unclear. The CDR3 covers 14 residues. CDR1 is SSHAT, CDR2 FNYEAQ, per germline (reference sequence). The CDR3 protein is CASSYRPNTGELFF. DNA of the CDR3: TGTGCTAGCAGCTACCGACCCAACACCGGGGAGCTGTTTTTT.

The table lists this clonotype with a few counts. V usage is TRBV6-2 or TRBV6-3 and J usage is TRBJ2-1; D is undetermined. The CDR3 runs 11 residues. CDR1 MNHEY and CDR2 SVGEGT come from the germline V gene. Between the trimmed V and J ends, which lost 4 bases and 9 bases, there was a span of 7 bases. The CDR3 DNA sequence: TGTGCCAGCAGTTTCGCCACTGAGCAGTTCTTC. Its translation is CASSFATEQFF.

The chain combines TRBV24-1 with TRBJ1-2; the D is unclear. CDR1 is KGHDR and CDR2 is SFDVKD in the germline V gene. Trimming took 1 base from V and 6 from J, leaving 8 bases between them. The CDR3 length is 13 residues. In DNA form, the CDR3 reads TGTGCCACCAGTGATTTTACGGGCAATGGCTACACCTTC. Translated, it gives CATSDFTGNGYTF.

J is TRBJ1-1 and V is TRBV12-3 or TRBV12-4; TRBD1 might be the D (6 bases). Trimming left V 6 bases short and J 8 bases short, with 10 bases between. CDR3 length: 11 residues. This CDR3 is CASRLTGEAFF. The CDR3 nucleotides read TGTGCCAGCAGACTTACAGGGGAAGCTTTCTTT.

The J gene is TRBJ1-5, the V gene TRBV7-2; 8 bases match TRBD1. Germline V gene lookup returns CDR1 SGHTA and CDR2 FQGNSA. The CDR3 consists of 14 residues. Trimming at V came to 2 bases and at J to 5 bases, leaving 2 bases not matched to a gene. CDR3 coding DNA: TGTGCCAGCAGCTTAATGACAGGGGATCAGCCCCAGCATTTT. Protein: CASSLMTGDQPQHF.

This clonotype was recorded many times. The gene calls are TRBV7-2 and TRBJ2-3, with 16 bases identical to TRBD2. Germline V CDR1 and CDR2: SGHTA, FQGNSA. The length of the CDR3 is 17 residues. Trimming took 5 bases from V and 5 from J; bases not matched to a gene: 7. CDR3 protein: CASSSGTSGGAGDTQYF. The CDR3 bases are TGTGCCAGCAGCAGTGGGACTAGCGGGGGGGCAGGAGATACGCAGTATTTT.

The chain is built from TRBV18 and TRBJ1-4; D call uncertain. The CDR3 spans 13 residues. The germline V gene has CDR1 KGHSH and CDR2 LQKENI. V was pared by 6 bases and J by 0 bases, with 5 bases between. The CDR3 DNA follows: TGTGCCAGCTCGCCCACAACTAATGAAAAACTGTTTTTT. Protein product: CASSPTTNEKLFF. The entire variable domain, with the rest obtained from reference TRBV18 and TRBJ1-4, is as follows: NAGVMQNPRHLVRRRGQEARLRCSPMKGHSHVYWYRQLPEEGLKFMVYLQKENIIDESGMPKERFSAEFPKEGPSILRIQQVVRGDSAAYFCASSPTTNEKLFFGSGTQLSVL.

This clonotype was counted ten times or more. V usage is TRBV7-6 and J usage is TRBJ1-2; D is perhaps TRBD1 (6 bases). CDR3 size: 15 residues. Germline V gene lookup returns CDR1 SGHVS and CDR2 FNYEAQ. V was trimmed by 5 bases and J by 4 bases, leaving 17 bases between them. This CDR3 reads CASSPRVGGTYGYTF. CDR3 nucleotide sequence: TGTGCCAGCAGCCCCCGGGTCGGGGGCACCTATGGCTACACCTTC.

CDR3 DNA sequence: TGTGCCAGCAGCGCCCGGACTAGCGGGGGGGTAAGCACAGATACGCAGTATTTT. Amino acids: CASSARTSGGVSTDTQYF. The gene calls are TRBV9 and TRBJ2-3; 15 bases are shared with TRBD2. This CDR3 is built from 18 residues. J was trimmed by 0 bases and V by 3 bases; bases with no gene match: 5. Germline CDR1 and CDR2: SGDLS and YYNGEE.

In its sample, this clonotype was seen many times. The rearrangement uses TRBV6-2 or TRBV6-3 and TRBJ2-1; 9 bases map to TRBD1. The CDR3 length is 14 residues. Trimming at V came to 7 bases and at J to 2 bases, leaving 3 bases not matched to a gene. The germline gives CDR1 MNHEY, CDR2 SVGEGT. The chain's CDR3 is CASTDRGAYNEQFF. CDR3 DNA sequence: TGTGCCAGCACCGACAGGGGGGCCTACAATGAGCAGTTCTTC.

In its sample, this clonotype was seen many times. The chain uses TRBV10-3 and TRBJ2-2; tentative D call: TRBD1 (6 bases). Trimming took off 5 bases at V and 7 bases at J, with 11 bases between the two ends. Germline loops: CDR1 ENHRY, CDR2 SYGVKD. This CDR3 has 13 amino acids. The CDR3 region has the DNA TGTGCCATCAGTCCGACAGGCTTCGGGGAGCTGTTTTTT. It encodes CAISPTGFGELFF.

The chain links TRBV12-3 or TRBV12-4 to TRBJ2-3; D might be TRBD2 (7 bases). V gave up 4 bases and J gave up 4 bases, with 12 bases separating them. This CDR3 region has 14 residues. CDR3 nucleotide sequence: TGTGCCAGCAGTTGGGAGGGGGGGGCAGATACGCAGTATTTT. This translates into CASSWEGGADTQYF.

The sample holds many counts of this clonotype. The chain carries TRBV5-1 and TRBJ2-1; D ambiguous. There are 13 residues in the CDR3. Germline V lookup: CDR1 SGHRS, CDR2 YFSETQ. V was cut by 4 bases and J by 9 bases, with 14 bases left in between. This chain's CDR3 is CASSGVDLGEQFF. CDR3 DNA: TGCGCCAGCAGCGGGGTGGATTTGGGTGAGCAGTTCTTC.

The sample holds many counts of this clonotype. The rearrangement uses TRBV12-3 or TRBV12-4 and TRBJ2-3; D perhaps matches TRBD1 (5 bases). V dropped 2 bases and J dropped 5 bases, with 5 bases sitting between them. The CDR3 runs to 12 residues. The CDR3 here is CASSLTGDTQYF. The CDR3 DNA reads TGTGCCAGCAGTTTAACAGGAGATACGCAGTATTTT.

This clonotype was detected only a few times. CDR3 DNA: TGTGCCAGCAGTTCTAAGGAGGCGGGGGAGAGCACAGATACGCAGTATTTT. Its translation is CASSSKEAGESTDTQYF. J is TRBJ2-3 and V is TRBV6-2 or TRBV6-3; TRBD2 aligns across 7 bases. This CDR3 spans 17 amino acids. Looked up from germline, CDR1 is MNHEY and CDR2 is SVGEGT. Trimming took 4 bases from V and 0 from J; bases not matched to a gene: 10.

This chain joins TRBV4-2 and TRBJ1-2, with 9 bases fitting TRBD1. Germline loops: CDR1 LGHNA, CDR2 YNFKEQ. V was clipped by 1 base and J by 2 bases; unmatched bases: 2. The CDR3 is made up of 15 amino acids. The DNA of the CDR3 is TGTGCCAGCAGCCAAGGACAGGGGGACAACTATGGCTACACCTTC. Amino acid sequence: CASSQGQGDNYGYTF.

The V and J genes are TRBV29-1 and TRBJ1-1; no firm D call. The ends were cut back, 1 base at V and 1 base at J, with 13 bases in the middle. Germline CDR1 reads SQVTM; CDR2 reads ANQGSEA. The CDR3 has 15 amino acids. The CDR3 protein is CSVEGASRGNTEAFF. The CDR3 nucleotides read TGCAGCGTTGAAGGGGCTTCACGGGGGAACACTGAAGCTTTCTTT. Full variable domain (rest looked up from reference TRBV29-1 and TRBJ1-1): SAVISQKPSRDICQRGTSLTIQCQVDSQVTMMFWYRQQPGQSLTLIATANQGSEATYESGFVIDKFPISRPNLTFSTLTVSNMSPEDSSIYLCSVEGASRGNTEAFFGQGTRLTVV.

This clonotype was counted a few times. The genes are TRBV6-1 and TRBJ2-7, with D possibly TRBD2 on 6 matching bases. The CDR3 loop spans 15 amino acids. The germline V gene has CDR1 MNHNS and CDR2 SASEGT. Deletions cut 6 bases from V and 6 bases from J, with 21 bases between. Written as DNA, the CDR3 is TGTGCCAGCAGGCAGGTGGCAGGAGGGGAGCGCGAGCAGTACGTC. Protein: CASRQVAGGEREQYV.

This clonotype was recorded at least ten times. The chain recombines TRBV6-5 with TRBJ2-2; tentatively, D is TRBD1 (6 bases). Germline V gene lookup returns CDR1 MNHEY and CDR2 SVGAGI. Trimming pared 5 bases from V and 6 bases from J, leaving 16 bases between. The CDR3 is 15 residues long. The CDR3 reads CASSASRWTAGELFF. Written as DNA, the CDR3 is TGTGCCAGCAGTGCCTCCAGGTGGACAGCCGGGGAGCTGTTTTTT.

The V and J genes are TRBV27 and TRBJ2-7; the match to TRBD2 covers 10 bases. This CDR3 is built from 13 residues. V trimming: 8 bases; J trimming: 1 base; junction bases outside the gene matches: 2. The V gene's germline CDR1 is MNHEY and CDR2 SMNVEV (reference sequence). The CDR3 here is CASWTSGSYEQYV. The CDR3 region has the DNA TGTGCCAGCTGGACTAGCGGATCCTACGAGCAGTACGTC.

The table lists this clonotype with a few counts. This rearrangement joins TRBV15 to TRBJ1-1; the D is unclear. V shed 1 base and J shed 0 bases, with 3 bases lying between them. The V gene's germline CDR1 is LNHNV and CDR2 YYDKDF (reference sequence). CDR3 length: 13 amino acids. The CDR3: CATSRAVNTEAFF. CDR3 sequence (DNA): TGTGCCACCAGCAGAGCAGTGAACACTGAAGCTTTCTTT. Variable domain in full (rest from reference TRBV15 and TRBJ1-1): DAMVIQNPRYQVTQFGKPVTLSCSQTLNHNVMYWYQQKSSQAPKLLFHYYDKDFNNEADTPDNFQSRRPNTSFCFLDIRSPGLGDTAMYLCATSRAVNTEAFFGQGTRLTVV.

The rearrangement joins TRBV7-9 to TRBJ1-6, with D uncertain. The germline CDR1 and CDR2 sequences are SEHNR and FQNEAQ (reference sequence). V lost 2 bases and J 7 bases, leaving 6 bases between the germline ends. The CDR3 is 13 residues long. In nucleotides, the CDR3 is TGTGCCAGCAGCTTAATTGAGAATTCACCCCTCCACTTT. This sequence encodes CASSLIENSPLHF.

The J gene is TRBJ1-2, the V gene TRBV5-1; 7 positions match TRBD1. The CDR3 covers 13 residues. CDR1 and CDR2 (germline): SGHRS, YFSETQ. The ends lost 4 bases at V and 6 bases at J; junction bases unmatched: 6. CDR3 DNA: TGCGCCAGCAGCACAGGGGACCGGGATGGCTACACCTTC. Its protein is CASSTGDRDGYTF. Together with reference TRBV5-1 and TRBJ1-2, the CDR3 gives the full variable domain: KAGVTQTPRYLIKTRGQQVTLSCSPISGHRSVSWYQQTPGQGLQFLFEYFSETQRNKGNFPGRFSGRQFSNSRSEMNVSTLELGDSALYLCASSTGDRDGYTFGSGTRLTVV.

The chain carries TRBV6-2 or TRBV6-3 and TRBJ1-1; weak D call: TRBD1 (5 bases). Germline CDR1 is MNHEY and CDR2 is SVGEGT. This CDR3 comprises 13 residues. V was shortened by 7 bases and J by 5 bases, with 14 bases between the two germline ends. CDR3 nucleotide sequence: TGTGCCAGCAATCCTCAGGGAAGGACTGAAGCTTTCTTT. Translating it yields CASNPQGRTEAFF.

The table lists this clonotype with a few counts. The CDR3 protein is CASSPTVAKETQYF. For the CDR3, the DNA is TGTGCCAGCAGCCCCACAGTGGCTAAAGAGACCCAGTACTTC. This sequence joins TRBV9 and TRBJ2-5; D remains unclear. V lost 4 bases, J lost 3 bases, and 13 bases lay in between. This CDR3 is 14 amino acids long. Germline V gives CDR1 SGDLS, CDR2 YYNGEE.

The sample holds a few counts of this clonotype. The chain carries TRBV5-1 and TRBJ2-5; the match to TRBD1 covers 9 bases. Germline assignment: CDR1 SGHRS and CDR2 YFSETQ. The CDR3 extends over 14 amino acids. J lost 2 bases, V lost 4 bases, and 3 bases had no gene match. CDR3 region: CASSKGQGQETQYF. The CDR3 DNA reads as TGCGCCAGCAGCAAGGGACAGGGTCAAGAGACCCAGTACTTC. Drawing the rest from reference TRBV5-1 and TRBJ2-5, the complete variable domain is KAGVTQTPRYLIKTRGQQVTLSCSPISGHRSVSWYQQTPGQGLQFLFEYFSETQRNKGNFPGRFSGRQFSNSRSEMNVSTLELGDSALYLCASSKGQGQETQYFGPGTRLLVL.

This chain's CDR3 is CSASSSGQETQYF. The CDR3, as DNA: TGCAGTGCTAGTTCTAGCGGCCAAGAGACCCAGTACTTC. V and J are TRBV20-1 and TRBJ2-5, with 7 bases identical to TRBD2. V lost 3 bases to trimming and J lost 1 base; unmatched junction nucleotides: 2. The CDR3 runs 13 residues. From germline, CDR1 is DFQATT and CDR2 SNEGSKA (reference sequence).